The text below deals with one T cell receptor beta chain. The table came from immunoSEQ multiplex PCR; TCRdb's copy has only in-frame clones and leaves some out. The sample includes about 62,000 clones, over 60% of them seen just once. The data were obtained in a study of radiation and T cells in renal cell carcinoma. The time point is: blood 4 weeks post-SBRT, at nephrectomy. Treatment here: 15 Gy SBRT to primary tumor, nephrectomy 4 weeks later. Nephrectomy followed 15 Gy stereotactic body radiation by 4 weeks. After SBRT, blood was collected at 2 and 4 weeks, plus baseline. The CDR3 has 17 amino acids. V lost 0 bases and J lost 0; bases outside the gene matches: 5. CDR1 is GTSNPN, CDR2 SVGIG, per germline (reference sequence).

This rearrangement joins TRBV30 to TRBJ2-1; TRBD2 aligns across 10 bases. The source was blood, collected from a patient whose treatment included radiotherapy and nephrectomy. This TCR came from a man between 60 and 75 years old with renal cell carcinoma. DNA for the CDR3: TGTGCCTGGAGTGTAATGCCTAGCGGGAGCTCCTACAATGAGCAGTTCTTC. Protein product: CAWSVMPSGSSYNEQFF. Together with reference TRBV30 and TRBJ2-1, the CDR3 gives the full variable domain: SQTIHQWPATLVQPVGSPLSLECTVEGTSNPNLYWYRQAAGRGLQLLFYSVGIGQISSEVPQNLSASRPQDRQFILSSKKLLLSDSGFYLCAWSVMPSGSSYNEQFFGPGTRLTVL.